A selection of T cell receptor beta chains follows, all from one sample in a study of molecular identifiers for immune sequencing clone quantification. TCRdb independently ran MiXCR on the PCR reads; one entry per CDR3 protein. In the table there are 400,000 to 600,000 distinct CDR3 sequences, around 23% of which are singletons. Sequenced material: naive CD8+ T cells from blood, with Jurkat cell RNA spiked in. Receptors originate from a human donor in good health. Some libraries in this study had Jurkat cell RNA spiked in. Each CDR3 is given with its conserved first and last residue. Each record gives: clone size, V gene, D gene, J gene, CDR3 protein, CDR3 DNA. A D gene is named only where the DNA matches it firmly. For some rows the clone size is stated as once, few or many, or as a class when expanded; others skip it.

>.|TRBV7-6|.|TRBJ2-7
CASSLGGYYEQCF
TGTGCCAGCAGCTTAGGGGGCTACTACGAGCAGTGCTTC
>.|TRBV27|.|TRBJ1-1
CASSLVGNTGAFF
TGTGCCAGCAGTTTAGTAGGTAACACTGGAGCTTTCTTT
>many|TRBV7-2|.|TRBJ1-5
CASSSDLDQPQHF
TGTGCCAGCAGCTCCGACTTGGACCAGCCCCAGCATTTT
>few|TRBV4-3|TRBD1|TRBJ1-5
CASSLSWTGSQPQHF
TGCGCCAGCAGCCTTAGTTGGACAGGGAGTCAGCCCCAGCATTTT
>.|TRBV14|.|TRBJ1-1
CASSHFRNTEAFF
TGTGCCAGCAGCCACTTCAGGAACACTGAAGCCTTCTTT
>few|TRBV5-6|.|TRBJ2-5
CASSFWQDEETQYF
TGTGCCAGCAGCTTTTGGCAGGACGAAGAGACCCAGTACTTC
>.|TRBV6-2/TRBV6-3|.|TRBJ1-5
CASSCVGNQPQHF
TGTGCCAGCAGTTGCGTGGGGAATCAGCCCCAGCATTTT
>many|TRBV12-3/TRBV12-4|.|TRBJ2-5
CASSSRTGEETQYF
TGTGCCAGCAGTTCCCGGACTGGGGAAGAGACCCAGTACTTC
>.|TRBV19|TRBD1|TRBJ2-5
CASKSQGAVETQYF
TGTGCCAGTAAAAGTCAGGGGGCGGTGGAGACCCAGTACTTC
>.|TRBV12-3/TRBV12-4|.|TRBJ2-1
CASSQTRNNEQFF
TGTGCCAGCAGTCAAACTAGGAACAATGAGCAGTTCTTC
>.|TRBV12-3/TRBV12-4|TRBD1|TRBJ2-7
CASSLERGQGTYEQCF
TGTGCCAGCAGTTTAGAACGGGGACAGGGGACCTACGAGCAGTGCTTC
>.|TRBV7-6|.|TRBJ2-5
CASRTGLTETQYF
TGTGCCAGCAGAACGGGACTGACCGAGACCCAGTACTTC
>few|TRBV2|.|TRBJ2-5
CASSDQGMHETQYF
TGTGCCAGCAGTGACCAGGGGATGCACGAGACCCAGTACTTC
>many|TRBV28|TRBD2|TRBJ2-7
CASSSRAGTSGMEQYF
TGTGCCAGCAGTTCGAGAGCCGGGACTAGCGGGATGGAGCAGTACTTC
>.|TRBV12-3/TRBV12-4|TRBD1|TRBJ1-5
CASSRTGGQPQHF
TGTGCCAGCAGCCGTACAGGGGGTCAGCCCCAGCATTTT
>once|TRBV7-7|.|TRBJ1-6
CASSSPMKATAPLHF
TGTGCTAGCAGCTCCCCGATGAAAGCTACCGCACCCCTCCACTTT
>many|TRBV7-9|TRBD1|TRBJ1-5
CASSLGTTGVFSNQPQHF
TGTGCCAGCAGCTTAGGAACCACAGGGGTATTTAGCAATCAGCCCCAGCATTTT
>many|TRBV12-3/TRBV12-4|TRBD1|TRBJ2-7
CASSLGGTGAYEQYF
TGTGCCAGCAGTTTAGGCGGGACAGGGGCCTACGAGCAGTACTTC
>.|TRBV10-3|.|TRBJ1-5
CAISEVENQPQHF
TGTGCCATCAGTGAGGTGGAGAATCAGCCCCAGCATTTT
>.|TRBV7-9|.|TRBJ1-1
CATSLSSLEAFF
TGTGCCACCAGCTTATCTAGCCTTGAAGCTTTCTTT
>.|TRBV6-2/TRBV6-3|.|TRBJ2-3
CAPKGGGVTDTRYF
TGTGCCCCAAAAGGGGGGGGCGTTACAGATACGCGGTATTTT
>many|TRBV5-1|TRBD2|TRBJ2-7
CASSLGGGASYEQYF
TGCGCCAGCAGCTTGGGCGGGGGTGCCTCCTACGAGCAGTACTTC
>many|TRBV7-9|.|TRBJ2-3
CASSSIIDTQYF
TGTGCCAGCAGCTCGATAATAGATACGCAGTATTTT
>many|TRBV11-2|TRBD2|TRBJ2-1
CASSLATSGNEQFF
TGTGCCAGCAGCTTAGCTACTAGCGGCAATGAGCAGTTCTTC
>few|TRBV4-1|.|TRBJ2-1
CASSQAVYGAYNEQFF
TGCGCCAGCAGCCAAGCGGTTTACGGGGCTTACAATGAGCAGTTCTTC
>few|TRBV28|.|TRBJ2-5
CASSPYRERETQYF
TGTGCCAGCAGTCCTTACAGAGAGCGGGAGACCCAGTACTTC
>few|TRBV2|TRBD1|TRBJ2-3
CASSPRDRPDTQYF
TGTGCCAGCAGTCCCCGGGACAGGCCAGATACGCAGTATTTT
>.|TRBV19|TRBD1|TRBJ2-5
CASSNRGSETQYF
TGTGCCAGTAGTAACAGGGGTAGTGAGACCCAGTACTTC
>many|TRBV6-2/TRBV6-3|TRBD1|TRBJ1-1
CASSPPDRVTEAFF
TGTGCCAGCAGTCCGCCCGACAGGGTAACTGAAGCTTTCTTT
>few|TRBV9|.|TRBJ2-5
CASSPPDGQETQYF
TGTGCCAGCAGCCCCCCCGACGGCCAAGAGACCCAGTACTTC
>few|TRBV6-2/TRBV6-3|TRBD1|TRBJ1-1
CASSRTGSDTEAFF
TGTGCCAGCAGTCGGACAGGGTCGGATACTGAAGCTTTCTTT
>.|TRBV12-3/TRBV12-4|.|TRBJ1-3
CASTNFGAGKGNTIYF
TGTGCCAGCACTAATTTCGGGGCAGGGAAAGGAAACACCATATATTTT
>many|TRBV4-1|.|TRBJ2-7
CASSQGQGYYEQYF
TGCGCCAGCAGCCAAGGGCAGGGATACTACGAGCAGTACTTC
>few|TRBV30|.|TRBJ2-3
CAWSSSTDTQYF
TGTGCCTGGAGTTCTAGCACAGATACGCAGTATTTT
>many|TRBV5-5|.|TRBJ1-1
CASSLTGPGMNTEAFF
TGTGCCAGCAGCTTGACCGGTCCCGGCATGAACACTGAAGCTTTCTTT
>few|TRBV2|.|TRBJ1-1
CASRLETENTEAFF
TGTGCCAGCAGGTTAGAGACAGAGAACACTGAAGCTTTCTTT
>.|TRBV9|TRBD2|TRBJ2-1
CASSVATAGAWEQFF
TGTGCCAGCAGCGTAGCTACAGCGGGGGCATGGGAGCAGTTCTTC
>.|TRBV14|.|TRBJ2-7
CASSQQGGSYEQYF
TGTGCCAGCAGCCAACAGGGGGGTTCCTACGAGCAGTACTTC
>few|TRBV19|.|TRBJ2-2
CAVGRRNTGELFF
TGTGCCGTCGGGCGGAGAAACACCGGGGAGCTGTTTTTT
>many|TRBV4-3|.|TRBJ2-3
CASSQDRRGYNTDTQYF
TGCGCCAGCAGCCAAGATCGCAGGGGTTATAACACAGATACGCAGTATTTT
>.|TRBV9|TRBD2|TRBJ2-3
CASSTERGVSTDTQYF
TGTGCCAGCAGCACTGAGCGGGGGGTAAGCACAGATACGCAGTATTTT
>.|TRBV5-3|.|TRBJ1-1
CASSPRQINTEAFF
TGTGCCAGCAGCCCTCGACAGATTAACACTGAAGCTTTCTTT
>.|TRBV19|.|TRBJ1-5
CASSIGGNQLQHF
TGTGCCAGTAGTATCGGGGGAAATCAGCTCCAGCATTTT
>few|TRBV19|.|TRBJ1-5
CASRTADQPQHF
TGTGCCAGTAGGACAGCAGATCAGCCCCAGCATTTT
>many|TRBV20-1|.|TRBJ1-6
CSAGGDANNSPLHF
TGCAGTGCCGGAGGAGACGCTAATAATTCACCCCTCCACTTT